A single sample gave rise to the 15 T cell receptor beta chains below, sequenced in a study of cytomegalovirus exposure and HLA in healthy donors. Researchers ran the PCR with 60 Vbeta and 13 Jbeta primers. Assay: immunoSEQ multiplex PCR; the TCRdb copy retains only in-frame clones and omits some. The sample lists roughly 200,000 clones, approximately 86% seen once, with around 0.31% in the top ten. The sequencing sample was made of PBMCs. These receptor sequences come from a woman aged 25 to 39 in good health and CMV-seronegative.

The chain joins TRBV7-3 to TRBJ2-1; 11 nucleotides align to TRBD2. V lost 0 bases, J lost 8 bases, and 3 bases stayed unmatched. Germline-derived CDR1 and CDR2 are SGHTA and FQGTGA. CDR3 length: 15 amino acids. DNA for the CDR3: TGTGCCAGCAGCTTAACACTAGCGGGAGTGGATGAGCAGTTCTTC. Protein sequence: CASSLTLAGVDEQFF.

This clone has just one count. The rearrangement joins TRBV6-5 to TRBJ2-7, with 9 bases identical to TRBD1. V was pared by 2 bases and J by 4 bases, with 3 bases of the junction left unmatched. The CDR3 is 14 residues long. Germline CDR1 is MNHEY and CDR2 is SVGAGI. CDR3 sequence (DNA): TGTGCCAGCAGTTACCGGGACAGGGTTTACGAGCAGTACTTC. Protein: CASSYRDRVYEQYF.

The chain carries TRBV4-2 and TRBJ2-3, with D perhaps matching TRBD2 (6 bases). This CDR3 is built from 19 residues. Per germline, CDR1 LGHNA and CDR2 YNFKEQ. V shed 0 bases and J shed 1 base, with 20 bases lying between them. In nucleotides, the CDR3 is TGTGCCAGCAGCCAAGATTGGCCCCCCGGCCAGCGGGGCACAGATACGCAGTATTTT. It codes for CASSQDWPPGQRGTDTQYF.

Here the CDR3 reads CASSDPGTGGYEQYF. Here the CDR3 DNA reads TGTGCCAGCAGTGACCCCGGGACAGGGGGCTACGAGCAGTACTTC. The gene calls are TRBV6-1 and TRBJ2-7; 11 bases are a match to TRBD1. CDR1 MNHNS and CDR2 SASEGT come from the germline V gene. Trimming took 3 bases from V and 3 from J; bases not matched to a gene: 4. The CDR3 is 15 amino acids.

V usage is TRBV29-1 and J usage is TRBJ1-1, with unresolved D. The germline V and J ends were trimmed by 7 bases and 5 bases, with 8 bases remaining between them. This CDR3 spans 10 amino acids. Germline CDR1 and CDR2: SQVTM and ANQGSEA. CDR3 protein: CSASETEAFF. In DNA form, the CDR3 reads TGCAGCGCCTCCGAGACTGAAGCTTTCTTT.

This chain joins TRBV28 and TRBJ1-1; D perhaps matches TRBD1 (6 bases). V was clipped by 6 bases and J by 6 bases, with 11 bases between them. This CDR3 is built from 12 residues. CDR1 is MDHEN, CDR2 SYDVKM, per germline. This CDR3 is CASSRDIPEAFF. The DNA of the CDR3 is TGTGCCAGCAGCCGGGACATCCCTGAAGCTTTCTTT.

The V and J genes are TRBV11-3 and TRBJ2-1; tentative D call: TRBD2 (5 bases). This CDR3 contains 14 residues. Looked up from germline, CDR1 is SGHNT and CDR2 is YENEEA. With 1 base removed from V and 6 bases from J, the gap between germline ends came to 10 bases. CDR3 coding DNA: TGTGCCAGCAGCTTAGTAGGACTCGGCAATGAGCAGTTCTTC. Translated, it gives CASSLVGLGNEQFF.

Regarding this clone: The junction shows a germline mismatch at one end, possibly a read error. The rearrangement links TRBV7-7 to TRBJ2-1; a weak D match, TRBD1 (6 bases). CDR3 length: 16 residues. CDR1 SSHAT and CDR2 FNYEAQ come from the germline V gene (reference sequence). CDR3 sequence: CASSLREWGPNNEQFF. The CDR3 coding sequence is TGTGCTAGCAGCTTAAGGGAGTGGGGGCCTAACAATGAGCAGTTCTTC.

The J gene is TRBJ1-1, the V gene TRBV18; no clear D. The germline V and J ends were trimmed by 0 bases and 1 base, with 9 bases remaining between them. The length of the CDR3 is 15 residues. Germline values: CDR1 KGHSH, CDR2 LQKENI. The CDR3 region has the DNA TGTGCCAGCTCACCACCGAGCGGGAGGAACACTGAAGCTTTCTTT. This sequence encodes CASSPPSGRNTEAFF.

The V gene is TRBV7-6, the J gene TRBJ1-4; D not certain. Germline lookup yields CDR1 SGHVS and CDR2 FNYEAQ. Trimming shortened V by 1 base and J by 8 bases, and 8 bases separated the two germline ends. The CDR3 runs to 13 residues. In nucleotides, the CDR3 is TGTGCCAGCAGCTTAGGAGGTGACGAAAAACTGTTTTTT. Translated: CASSLGGDEKLFF.

The chain is built from TRBV5-4 and TRBJ2-2; 9 bases line up with TRBD1. Germline CDR1 and CDR2: SGHNT and YYREEE (reference sequence). V dropped 2 bases and J dropped 7; count of bases not matched to a gene: 6. The CDR3 totals 15 residues. The CDR3 is CASSLPDRGVGELFF. DNA for the CDR3: TGTGCCAGCAGCTTACCCGACAGGGGGGTCGGGGAGCTGTTTTTT.

The CDR3 region is CASSGGLAGASDEQFF. The CDR3 DNA follows: TGTGCCAGCAGCGGGGGACTAGCGGGAGCTAGCGATGAGCAGTTCTTC. This rearrangement joins TRBV7-9 to TRBJ2-1, with TRBD2 matching over 14 bases. The CDR3 consists of 16 residues. Trimming took 5 bases from V and 8 from J; bases not matched to a gene: 8. Per the germline V gene, CDR1 is SEHNR and CDR2 is FQNEAQ (reference sequence).

The chain combines TRBV28 with TRBJ1-5, with TRBD1 as a possible D gene (5 bases). Trimming took 7 bases from V and 4 from J, leaving 11 bases between them. Germline CDR1 reads MDHEN; CDR2 reads SYDVKM. This CDR3 contains 13 residues. CDR3 loop: CASTDRENQPQHF. CDR3 coding DNA: TGTGCCAGCACAGACAGAGAGAATCAGCCCCAGCATTTT.

The genes are TRBV7-3 and TRBJ2-3; TRBD2 matches at 13 bases. The CDR3 length is 16 residues. Looked up from germline, CDR1 is SGHTA and CDR2 is FQGTGA. V shed 4 bases and J 2 bases; nucleotides not matched to a gene: 3. CDR3 residues: CASSSGLAGYTDTQYF. The CDR3 DNA reads TGTGCCAGCAGCTCGGGACTAGCGGGGTACACAGATACGCAGTATTTT.

The gene calls are TRBV21-1 and TRBJ1-3. TRBV21-1 is a listed pseudogene. This CDR3 spans 17 amino acids. CDR3 in DNA: TGTGCCAGCAGCTCCCGAGGGAGCAGTTACTCTGGAAACACCATATATTTT. This translates into CASSSRGSSYSGNTIYF.